The following is a T cell receptor (beta chain) sequence with its context. These data come from a study of blood T cell repertoires in COVID-19. V lost 1 base and J lost 3, with 14 bases in between. Per the germline V gene, CDR1 is SGHNT and CDR2 is YYREEE (reference sequence). CDR3 size: 16 residues. The repertoire was sequenced with immunoSEQ multiplex PCR; TCRdb's copy has only in-frame clones and lacks some. This table holds about 75,000 clones, approximately 79% found once. Sequences were obtained from peripheral blood. This chain connects TRBV5-4 to TRBJ1-3; TRBD1 might be the D (6 bases). This TCR was recovered from a human donor with acute or convalescent COVID-19. The donor label of this sample is uncertain. CDR3 residues: CASSLKTGVFGNTIYF. DNA for the CDR3: TGTGCCAGCAGCTTGAAGACAGGAGTCTTTGGAAACACCATATATTTT. Drawing the rest from reference TRBV5-4 and TRBJ1-3, the complete variable domain is ETGVTQSPTHLIKTRGQQVTLRCSSQSGHNTVSWYQQALGQGPQFIFQYYREEENGRGNFPPRFSGLQFPNYSSELNVNALELDDSALYLCASSLKTGVFGNTIYFGEGSWLTVV.